The rows below give T cell receptor beta chains drawn from one sample of a study of blood T cell repertoires in COVID-19. Measured with immunoSEQ multiplex PCR; TCRdb has only the in-frame clones, and not every one. The sample has about 350,000 clones, about nine tenths seen once. Sequencing was carried out using PBMCs or T cells enriched from blood (not recorded which). Receptor source: a young woman who had been exposed to COVID-19. Both conserved end residues are part of each CDR3. D genes are given only for firm matches. Clone size is stated in some rows and not others, as once, few, many or a class when expanded.

CDR3 protein | CDR3 DNA | clone size | V gene | CDR3 length | D gene | J gene
CAWGTGLATNEKLFF | TGTGCCTGGGGGACAGGGTTGGCAACTAATGAAAAACTGTTTTTT | - | TRBV30 | 15 | TRBD1 | TRBJ1-4
CASSYSGSPRTQYF | TGTGCCAGCAGTTACTCGGGCTCCCCAAGGACCCAGTACTTC | - | TRBV6-5 | 14 | - | TRBJ2-5
CSAEDRDTQYF | TGCAGTGCGGAAGACAGGGATACGCAGTATTTT | once | TRBV20-1 | 11 | - | TRBJ2-3
CASSTGLGGSYEQYF | TGTGCCAGCAGTACCGGACTAGGGGGATCCTACGAGCAGTACTTC | - | TRBV7-3 | 15 | - | TRBJ2-7
CASSLDRGTLHF | TGTGCCAGCAGTTTAGATAGGGGGACCCTCCACTTT | - | TRBV12-3/TRBV12-4 | 12 | - | TRBJ1-6
CASSYSSLPSTDTQYF | TGTGCCAGCAGTTACTCGTCCCTTCCTAGCACAGATACGCAGTATTTT | - | TRBV6-6 | 16 | - | TRBJ2-3
CASSARQAGANVLTF | TGTGCCAGCAGTGCTAGACAGGCTGGGGCCAACGTCCTGACTTTC | - | TRBV9 | 15 | - | TRBJ2-6
CSARIGTEAFF | TGCAGTGCTAGAATCGGCACTGAAGCTTTCTTT | - | TRBV20-1 | 11 | - | TRBJ1-1
CASSQQGDTEAFF | TGTGCCAGCAGCCAACAGGGGGACACTGAAGCTTTCTTT | - | TRBV14 | 13 | TRBD1 | TRBJ1-1
CASSPGSVAGVGSYEQYF | TGTGCCAGCAGCCCCGGGTCGGTAGCGGGAGTGGGCTCCTACGAGCAGTACTTC | - | TRBV7-8 | 18 | TRBD2 | TRBJ2-7
CASGWAPETQYF | TGCGCCAGCGGGTGGGCGCCGGAGACCCAGTACTTC | - | TRBV10-2 | 12 | - | TRBJ2-5
CASSQGGSMNTEAFF | TGTGCCAGCAGTCAGGGAGGGTCCATGAACACTGAAGCTTTCTTT | - | TRBV28 | 15 | - | TRBJ1-1
CASSVGVDSHVSLNTEAFF | TGTGCCAGCAGCGTAGGGGTCGACAGTCACGTAAGCCTGAACACTGAAGCTTTCTTT | - | TRBV9 | 19 | - | TRBJ1-1
CSVGAAINQPQHF | TGCAGCGTTGGGGCAGCCATCAATCAGCCCCAGCATTTT | - | TRBV29-1 | 13 | - | TRBJ1-5
CASSLSGDSNQPQHF | TGTGCCAGCAGTTTGTCAGGGGATAGCAATCAGCCCCAGCATTTT | - | TRBV28 | 15 | - | TRBJ1-5
CASSFTGEGAYEQYF | TGTGCCAGCAGCTTTACTGGGGAAGGGGCGTACGAGCAGTACTTC | - | TRBV7-2 | 15 | - | TRBJ2-7
CASRGDSSNQPQHF | TGTGCCAGCAGGGGGGACAGCAGCAATCAGCCCCAGCATTTT | - | TRBV28 | 14 | TRBD1 | TRBJ1-5
CASSYTVGGLRTGELFF | TGTGCCAGCAGTTACACAGTTGGAGGTCTGCGGACCGGGGAGCTGTTTTTT | - | TRBV6-7 | 17 | - | TRBJ2-2
CASTSSTGASYEQYF | TGCGCCAGCACTTCTTCAACAGGGGCCTCCTACGAGCAGTACTTC | - | TRBV10-2 | 15 | TRBD1 | TRBJ2-7
CASAAPVYNEQFF | TGTGCCAGCGCAGCGCCAGTCTACAATGAGCAGTTCTTC | - | TRBV5-4 | 13 | - | TRBJ2-1
CAGGGDQPQHF | TGTGCTGGGGGAGGGGATCAGCCCCAGCATTTT | - | TRBV19 | 11 | - | TRBJ1-5
CASRTGAYEQYF | TGTGCCAGCAGGACAGGGGCCTACGAGCAGTACTTC | - | TRBV28 | 12 | TRBD1 | TRBJ2-7
CASSGQGSGANVLTF | TGTGCCAGCAGTGGTCAGGGGTCGGGGGCCAACGTCCTGACTTTC | - | TRBV2 | 15 | - | TRBJ2-6
CASSPLPGLAGVRQYF | TGTGCCAGCAGCCCACTCCCGGGACTAGCGGGAGTGAGGCAGTACTTC | - | TRBV28 | 16 | TRBD2 | TRBJ2-7
CASKPGQGLNEQFF | TGCGCCAGCAAACCAGGACAGGGCCTAAATGAGCAGTTCTTC | - | TRBV5-1 | 14 | TRBD1 | TRBJ2-1
CASVQENYGYTF | TGTGCCAGCGTACAGGAGAACTATGGCTACACCTTC | - | TRBV6-5 | 12 | - | TRBJ1-2
CASMDRGGEQYF | TGTGCCAGCATGGACAGGGGAGGCGAGCAGTACTTC | - | TRBV6-5 | 12 | TRBD1 | TRBJ2-7
CASSEGLAGGEQYF | TGTGCCAGCAGCGAGGGACTAGCGGGAGGCGAGCAGTACTTC | - | TRBV11-2 | 14 | TRBD2 | TRBJ2-7
CASGTTLYEQYF | TGTGCCAGCGGGACAACACTCTACGAGCAGTACTTC | many | TRBV27 | 12 | - | TRBJ2-7
CASSLRAGNQYF | TGTGCCAGCAGTTTAAGGGCAGGGAACCAGTACTTC | - | TRBV12-3/TRBV12-4 | 12 | - | TRBJ2-7
CASTGGRYEKLFF | TGTGCCAGCACGGGTGGGAGATATGAAAAACTGTTTTTT | few | TRBV6-5 | 13 | - | TRBJ1-4
CASSPPVAENTEAFF | TGTGCCAGCTCACCACCGGTGGCGGAGAACACTGAAGCTTTCTTT | - | TRBV18 | 15 | - | TRBJ1-1
CASSPGTISTDTQYF | TGTGCCAGCAGTCCTGGGACTATAAGCACAGATACGCAGTATTTT | - | TRBV27 | 15 | TRBD2 | TRBJ2-3
CASSSGQPYEQYF | TGTGCCAGCAGTTCGGGACAGCCCTACGAGCAGTACTTC | - | TRBV27 | 13 | TRBD1 | TRBJ2-7
CASSRASGRGEQFF | TGTGCCAGCAGCCGCGCTAGCGGGAGGGGTGAGCAGTTCTTC | - | TRBV11-3 | 14 | TRBD2 | TRBJ2-1
CASSLGQGIGYEQYF | TGTGCCAGCAGCTTGGGACAGGGGATAGGCTACGAGCAGTACTTC | - | TRBV7-9 | 15 | TRBD1 | TRBJ2-7